This T cell receptor beta chain was documented in a study of cytomegalovirus exposure and HLA in healthy donors. Study results and caveats: About 87% or about 30% of the time was how often most TCR beta V segments were productive, according to an earlier analysis.

V shed 8 bases and J 3 bases; nucleotides not matched to a gene: 5. The CDR3 spans 12 residues. The germline gives CDR1 GTSNPN, CDR2 SVGIG (reference sequence). PCR employed 60 Vbeta and 13 Jbeta primers. The repertoire was sequenced with immunoSEQ multiplex PCR; TCRdb's copy has only in-frame clones and lacks some. This table has about 190,000 clones, 70% to 90% appearing once. This clone came up a few times. The antigen remains unidentified. This clonotype was obtained from a woman aged 18-35 years in good health and CMV-seronegative. V is TRBV30 and J is TRBJ1-1; 8 positions agree with TRBD1. Sequencing was done on a sample of PBMCs. Written as DNA, the CDR3 is TGTGCCGTCGACAGGGGCGACACTGAAGCTTTCTTT. Translated, it gives CAVDRGDTEAFF.